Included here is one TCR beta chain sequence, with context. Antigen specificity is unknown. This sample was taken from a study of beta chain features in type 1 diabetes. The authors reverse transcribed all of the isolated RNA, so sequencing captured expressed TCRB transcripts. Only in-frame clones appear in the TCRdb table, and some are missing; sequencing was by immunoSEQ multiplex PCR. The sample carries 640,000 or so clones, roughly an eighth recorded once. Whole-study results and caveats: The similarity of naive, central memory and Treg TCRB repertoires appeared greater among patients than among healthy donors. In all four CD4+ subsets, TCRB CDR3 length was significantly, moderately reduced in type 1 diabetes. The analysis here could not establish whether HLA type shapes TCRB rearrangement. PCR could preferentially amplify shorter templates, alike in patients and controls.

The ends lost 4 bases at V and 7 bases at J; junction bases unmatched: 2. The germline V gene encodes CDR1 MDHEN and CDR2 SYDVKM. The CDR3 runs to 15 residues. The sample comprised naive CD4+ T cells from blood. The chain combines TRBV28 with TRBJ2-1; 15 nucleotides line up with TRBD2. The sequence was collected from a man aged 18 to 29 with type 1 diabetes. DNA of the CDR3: TGTGCCAGCAGTTCGGGACTAGCGGGGGGAAATGAGCAGTTCTTC. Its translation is CASSSGLAGGNEQFF.